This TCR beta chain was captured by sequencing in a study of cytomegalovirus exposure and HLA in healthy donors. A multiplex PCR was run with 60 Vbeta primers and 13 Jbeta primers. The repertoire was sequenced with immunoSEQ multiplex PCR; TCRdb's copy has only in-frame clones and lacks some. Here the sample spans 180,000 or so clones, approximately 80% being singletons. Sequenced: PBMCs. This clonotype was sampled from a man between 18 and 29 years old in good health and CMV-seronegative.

The chain's CDR3 is CASSAGDEAFF. CDR3 sequence (DNA): TGTGCCAGCAGCGCAGGGGATGAAGCTTTCTTT. This chain joins TRBV9 and TRBJ1-1, with D maybe TRBD1 (6 bases). The germline gives CDR1 SGDLS, CDR2 YYNGEE. This CDR3 spans 11 amino acids. Trimming left V 3 bases short and J 7 bases short, with 7 bases between.